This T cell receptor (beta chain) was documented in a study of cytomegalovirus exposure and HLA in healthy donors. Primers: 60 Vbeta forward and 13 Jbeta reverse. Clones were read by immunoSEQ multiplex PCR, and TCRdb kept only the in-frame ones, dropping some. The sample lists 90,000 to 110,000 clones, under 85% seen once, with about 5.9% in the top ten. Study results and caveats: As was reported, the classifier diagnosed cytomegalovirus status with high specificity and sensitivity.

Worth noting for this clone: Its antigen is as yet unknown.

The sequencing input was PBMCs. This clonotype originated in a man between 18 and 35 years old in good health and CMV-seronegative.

The CDR3 protein is CASSSPTGGLAEAFF. CDR3 sequence (DNA): TGTGCCAGCAGTTCTCCGACAGGGGGCTTGGCTGAAGCTTTCTTT. The chain is built from TRBV6-6 and TRBJ1-1, with 10 bases identical to TRBD1. The CDR3 sequence is 15 residues long. Germline V lookup: CDR1 MNHNY, CDR2 SVGAGI (reference sequence). The V segment lost 4 bases and the J segment 6 bases; nucleotides outside the gene matches: 8.